The clone carrying this T cell receptor beta chain was counted ten times or more. What it binds is unknown. The data were obtained in a study of blood T cells in healthy people across ages. Sample-barcoded 5' priming and a J-beta primer mix drove a second PCR of about 6 to 12 cycles. TCRdb redid the calling of the 5' RACE reads with MiXCR, one entry per CDR3 protein. Among over a million distinct CDR3 sequences, roughly 60% were seen once, and the ten largest hold 6.5% to 8.5%. J gave up 2 bases and V 6 bases, and 4 bases lay outside the gene matches. Germline V gene data show CDR1 as MNHEY and CDR2 as SMNVEV (reference sequence). The CDR3 has 13 amino acids. Regarding the study as a whole: Naive CD4+ cell counts and diversity both ran higher in long-lived than in aged donors. TCR beta diversity per million T cells fell roughly linearly with age.

Per-sample yields of isolated PBMCs were at least 6 million. The genes are TRBV27 and TRBJ2-7; 7 positions match TRBD1. What was sequenced was blood. The receptor was derived from a man younger than 35 in good health. The CDR3 loop reads CASSRGQTYEQYF. The CDR3 DNA sequence: TGTGCCAGCAGCCGGGGACAGACCTACGAGCAGTACTTC.